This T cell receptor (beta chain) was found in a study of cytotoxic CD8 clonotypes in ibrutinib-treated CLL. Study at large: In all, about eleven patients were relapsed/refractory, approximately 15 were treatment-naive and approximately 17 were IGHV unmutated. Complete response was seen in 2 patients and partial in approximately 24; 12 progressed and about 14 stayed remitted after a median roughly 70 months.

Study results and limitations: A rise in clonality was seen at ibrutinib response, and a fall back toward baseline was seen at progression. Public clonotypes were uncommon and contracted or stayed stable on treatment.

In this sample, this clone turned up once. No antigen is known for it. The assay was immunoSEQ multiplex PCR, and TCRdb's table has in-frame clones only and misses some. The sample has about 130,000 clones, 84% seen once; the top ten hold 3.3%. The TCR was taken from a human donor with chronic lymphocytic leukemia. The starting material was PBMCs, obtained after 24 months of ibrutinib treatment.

The CDR3 DNA reads TGCGCCAGCAACCATCCCCCCCCACGTGAGCAGTTCTTC. Translated, it gives CASNHPPPREQFF. This chain links TRBV10-1 with TRBJ2-1; unclear D gene. Germline loops: CDR1 WNHNN, CDR2 SYGVQD (reference sequence). CDR3 length: 13 residues. Trimming removed 7 bases from V and 9 bases from J, with 16 bases in between.